The 11 T cell receptor beta chains below all came from one sample that was sequenced in a study of T cells in Graves' hyperthyroidism and ophthalmopathy. Regions amplified from RNA transcripts were the TCR beta CDR3 regions. A first-round RT-PCR of the TCR CDR3 used the HTBI primer set. TCRdb passed the multiplex PCR reads through MiXCR, listing each CDR3 protein once. The sample carries roughly 170,000 distinct CDR3 sequences, more than 15% recorded once. The source material was blood. These receptors were obtained from a woman aged 45-65 years with Graves' hyperthyroidism.

The table lists this clonotype with a few counts. The V and J genes are TRBV2 and TRBJ2-2; 10 bases line up with TRBD2. The CDR3 is made up of 15 amino acids. The germline V gene encodes CDR1 SNHLY and CDR2 FYNNEI. J gave up 5 bases and V 8 bases, and 8 bases lay outside the gene matches. The CDR3 DNA follows: TGTGCCAGCCGAAAGCGGGAGGGCCGGACCGGGGAGCTGTTTTTT. Residues: CASRKREGRTGELFF.

This clonotype was detected ten times or more. This rearrangement joins TRBV5-1 to TRBJ2-5, with a weak D call TRBD2 (6 bases). V was shortened by 0 bases and J by 5 bases, with 8 bases between the two germline ends. Germline CDR1 and CDR2: SGHRS and YFSETQ. This CDR3 spans 13 amino acids. CDR3: CASSLERAETQYF. In nucleotides, the CDR3 is TGCGCCAGCAGCTTGGAGCGGGCTGAGACCCAGTACTTC.

This clonotype has at least ten counts. The chain uses TRBV5-1 and TRBJ2-2; 8 bases map to TRBD1. Germline CDR1 and CDR2: SGHRS and YFSETQ. This CDR3 is built from 14 residues. V lost 1 base and J lost 5; bases outside the gene matches: 1. CDR3 bases: TGCGCCAGCAGCTTGAACAGGGGGACCGGGGAGCTGTTTTTT. Translating it yields CASSLNRGTGELFF.

This clonotype has ten or more counts. The chain combines TRBV7-8 with TRBJ1-3; 7 nucleotides line up with TRBD1. Germline values: CDR1 SGHVS, CDR2 FQNEAQ. This CDR3 comprises 16 residues. V dropped 5 bases and J dropped 0; count of bases not matched to a gene: 7. This chain's CDR3 is CASSPAGGISGNTIYF. The CDR3, as DNA: TGTGCCAGCAGCCCAGCAGGGGGGATCTCTGGAAACACCATATATTTT. Filled out from reference TRBV7-8 and TRBJ1-3, the complete variable domain reads GAGVSQSPRYKVAKRGQDVALRCDPISGHVSLFWYQQALGQGPEFLTYFQNEAQLDKSGLPSDRFFAERPEGSVSTLKIQRTQQEDSAVYLCASSPAGGISGNTIYFGEGSWLTVV.

Notes on this clonotype: A junction end diverges from the germline sequence, so it may reflect a read error. V gene TRBV19 combines with J gene TRBJ2-5, with a weak D call TRBD1 (5 bases). CDR3 size: 13 residues. Germline CDR1 LNHDA, CDR2 SQIVND (reference sequence). The CDR3 spells CASRGRPQETQYF. CDR3 DNA: TGTGCGAGTAGGGGCAGACCCCAAGAGACCCAGTACTTC.

This clonotype was seen ten or more times. The CDR3 sequence: CASSLGLRDTDTQYF. The CDR3 DNA is TGTGCCAGCAGCTTAGGGCTCAGGGACACAGATACGCAGTATTTT. The rearrangement joins TRBV7-3 to TRBJ2-3, with D possibly matching TRBD1 (5 bases). From germline, CDR1 is SGHTA and CDR2 FQGTGA. The CDR3 consists of 15 residues. The germline V and J ends were trimmed by 2 bases and 2 bases, with 11 bases remaining between them.

This clonotype has at least ten counts. CDR3 DNA sequence: TGTGCCAGCAGATTCCCCGGGAGGGGAGGTTTCAATGAGCAGTTCTTC. This translates into CASRFPGRGGFNEQFF. The rearrangement uses TRBV7-2 and TRBJ2-1; 8 bases match TRBD2. Germline V gives CDR1 SGHTA, CDR2 FQGNSA. Trimming took 6 bases from V and 6 from J; bases not matched to a gene: 13. CDR3 length: 16 amino acids.

This clonotype was observed at least ten times. This chain links TRBV11-2 with TRBJ2-1, with D unresolved. CDR3 length: 16 amino acids. The germline V gene encodes CDR1 SGHAT and CDR2 FQNNGV. Trimming cost V 4 bases and J 4 bases, with 17 bases left between them. CDR3 sequence (DNA): TGTGCCAGCAGCTCAGAACGGAGAGGAAGATACAATGAGCAGTTCTTC. Translation: CASSSERRGRYNEQFF.

This clonotype has at least ten counts. CDR3 residues: CASSQDTADTQYF. Here the CDR3 DNA reads TGTGCCAGCTCTCAAGACACGGCAGATACGCAGTATTTT. This chain links TRBV18 with TRBJ2-3; D call uncertain. Germline V gene sequence: CDR1 KGHSH, CDR2 LQKENI. The CDR3 is 13 amino acids. The germline V and J ends were trimmed by 6 bases and 4 bases, with 11 bases remaining between them.

V usage is TRBV7-2 and J usage is TRBJ2-6; no clear D. Germline V CDR1 and CDR2: SGHTA, FQGNSA. Trimming shortened V by 5 bases and J by 8 bases, and 13 bases separated the two germline ends. The CDR3 totals 14 residues. The CDR3 nucleotides read TGTGCCAGCAGCCTGCACAAGGCGCCCAACGTCCTGACTTTC. Its translation: CASSLHKAPNVLTF.

CDR3 region: CASSLLSGDRYNQPQHF. CDR3 nucleotide sequence: TGTGCCAGCAGTTTACTCTCAGGCGACCGATACAATCAGCCCCAGCATTTT. V is TRBV7-8 and J is TRBJ1-5; D gene uncertain. There are 17 residues in the CDR3. Germline CDR1 and CDR2: SGHVS and FQNEAQ. V lost 6 bases, J lost 3 bases, and 21 bases lay in between.